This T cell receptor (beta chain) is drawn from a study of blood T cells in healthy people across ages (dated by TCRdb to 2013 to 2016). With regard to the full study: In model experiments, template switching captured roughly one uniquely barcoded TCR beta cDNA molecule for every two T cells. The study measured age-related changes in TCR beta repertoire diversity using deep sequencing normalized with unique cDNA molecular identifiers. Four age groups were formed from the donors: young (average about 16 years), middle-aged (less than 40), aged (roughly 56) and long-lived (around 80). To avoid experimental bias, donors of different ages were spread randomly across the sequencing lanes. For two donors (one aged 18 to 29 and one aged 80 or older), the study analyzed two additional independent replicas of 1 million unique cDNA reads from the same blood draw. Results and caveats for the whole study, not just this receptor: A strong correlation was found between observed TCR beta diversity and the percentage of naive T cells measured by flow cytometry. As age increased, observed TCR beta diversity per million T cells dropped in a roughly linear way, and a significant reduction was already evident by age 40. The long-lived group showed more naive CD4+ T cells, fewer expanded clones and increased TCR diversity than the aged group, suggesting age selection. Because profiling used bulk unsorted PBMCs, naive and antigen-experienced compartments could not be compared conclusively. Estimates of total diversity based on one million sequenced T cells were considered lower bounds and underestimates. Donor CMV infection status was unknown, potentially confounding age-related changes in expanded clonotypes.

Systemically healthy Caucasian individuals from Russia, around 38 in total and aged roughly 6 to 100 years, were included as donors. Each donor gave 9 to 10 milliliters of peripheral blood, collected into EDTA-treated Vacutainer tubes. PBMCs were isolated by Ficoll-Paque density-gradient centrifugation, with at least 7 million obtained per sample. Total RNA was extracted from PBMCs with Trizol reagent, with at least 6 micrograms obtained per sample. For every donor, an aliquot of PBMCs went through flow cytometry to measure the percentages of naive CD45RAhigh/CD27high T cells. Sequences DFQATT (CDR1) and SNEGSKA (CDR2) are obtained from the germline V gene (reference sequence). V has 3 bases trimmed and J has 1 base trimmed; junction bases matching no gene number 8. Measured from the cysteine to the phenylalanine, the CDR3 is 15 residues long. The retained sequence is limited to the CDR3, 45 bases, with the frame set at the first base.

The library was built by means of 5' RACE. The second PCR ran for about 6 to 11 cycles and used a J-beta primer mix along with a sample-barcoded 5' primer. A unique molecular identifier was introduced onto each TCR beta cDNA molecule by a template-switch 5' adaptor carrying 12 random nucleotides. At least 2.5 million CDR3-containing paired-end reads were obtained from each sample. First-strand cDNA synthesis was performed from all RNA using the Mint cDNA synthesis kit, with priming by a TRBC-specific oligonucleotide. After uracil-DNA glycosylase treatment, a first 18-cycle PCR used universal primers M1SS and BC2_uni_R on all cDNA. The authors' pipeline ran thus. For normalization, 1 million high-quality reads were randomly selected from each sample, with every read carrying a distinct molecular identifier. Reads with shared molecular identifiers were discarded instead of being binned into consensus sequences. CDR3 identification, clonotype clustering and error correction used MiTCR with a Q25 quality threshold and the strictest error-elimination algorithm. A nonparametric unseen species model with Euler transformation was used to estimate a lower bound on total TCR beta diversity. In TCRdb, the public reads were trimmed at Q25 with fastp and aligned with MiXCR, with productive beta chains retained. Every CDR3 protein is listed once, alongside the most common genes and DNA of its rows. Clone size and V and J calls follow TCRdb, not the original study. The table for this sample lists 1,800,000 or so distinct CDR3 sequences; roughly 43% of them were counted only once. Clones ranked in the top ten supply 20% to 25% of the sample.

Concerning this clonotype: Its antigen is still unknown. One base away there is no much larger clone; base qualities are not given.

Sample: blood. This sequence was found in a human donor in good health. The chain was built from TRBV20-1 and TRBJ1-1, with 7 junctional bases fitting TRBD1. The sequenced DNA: TGCAGTGCTAGGAAGGCGGGACAGAGGAACACTGAAGCTTTCTTT. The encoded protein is CSARKAGQRNTEAFF.